This section outlines one T cell receptor beta chain sequence together with its context. Its cognate antigen is unknown. The entry originates in a study of T cells expressing NK-cell markers. On the study more broadly: Sequencing of TCR beta repertoires drew on sorted CD3+CD56+NKG2C+, CD3+CD56+NKG2C- and CD3+CD56-NKG2C+ T cells. Study conclusions and caveats: Once again these clonotypes came out on top in the CD3+CD56-NKG2C+ fraction of several donors.

It was by 5'RACE template switching with UMIs that TCR beta cDNA was made. TCRdb re-called the 5' RACE reads; every CDR3 protein appears as one record, without DNA. The data include about 550,000 distinct CDR3 sequences; the top ten clones carry 3% to 4.5%. Sequencing was carried out using blood T cells: a sorted CD56 or NKG2C T cell subset, CD4+ or CD8+ T cells, or bulk PBMC T cells (not recorded which). This TCR derives from a man aged 18 to 29 in good health.

The CDR3 region is CASSLAGGAKTQYF. The V and J genes are TRBV12-3 or TRBV12-4 and TRBJ2-5; lacking DNA, the TRBD2 call made by TCRdb goes unchecked. This CDR3 contains 14 residues.